The entry below describes one T cell receptor beta chain. Using immunoSEQ multiplex PCR, the repertoire was profiled, and TCRdb retains in-frame clones only, with some absent. The table records several thousand clones, 78% of them present only once. Germline V gene lookup returns CDR1 SNHLY and CDR2 FYNNEI. The V and J ends lost 4 bases and 7 bases, in that order; junction bases with no gene match: 10. CDR3 size: 14 residues. The source of the sample is a study of immune evolution from preneoplasia to lung adenocarcinoma. The receptor comes from a person aged 50-70 years with lung adenocarcinoma. Input material: FFPE normal lung tissue adjacent to the tumor. The chain combines TRBV2 with TRBJ2-7; 7 nucleotides line up with TRBD2. The CDR3 bases are TGTGCCAGCAGTGTACAACGGGGGGTTGGGGAGCAGTACTTC. Its protein product is CASSVQRGVGEQYF.